This T cell receptor beta chain was obtained from a study of T cell clonality in common variable immunodeficiency. Overall study findings and caveats: Shared TCRbeta clones were fewer between CVID subjects than controls. Fewer deletions and N-nucleotide insertions were reportedly seen in common variable immunodeficiency TCR beta sequences. TCRbeta clonality was increased in CVID versus healthy controls. Links between repertoire features and CVID complications were heterogeneity-limited.

Some clones are missing from TCRdb's copy, which holds only in-frame ones; the method was immunoSEQ multiplex PCR. Singletons are absent from the sample, which has tens of thousands of clones. Trimming took 4 bases from V and 7 from J, leaving 14 bases between them. The V gene's germline CDR1 is MNHNS and CDR2 SASEGT. This CDR3 spans 14 amino acids. This clone was picked up many times. Its target is not known. The read ends 3 residues before the CDR3 terminus; that terminus is restored from the germline J gene. Material for sequencing was peripheral blood mononuclear cells. The chain combines TRBV6-1 with TRBJ1-5; D is perhaps TRBD1 (5 bases). The sequence derives from a person aged 18-69 years in good health. CDR3 bases read: TGTGCCAGCAGTGTCCAGGGAGTCGACCAGCCC. Its translation: CASSVQGVDQP. The complete CDR3 protein is CASSVQGVDQPQHF.